Detailed here is one TCR beta chain. Its antigen remains unknown. This sample was taken from a study of cytomegalovirus exposure and HLA in healthy donors. Regarding the study as a whole: Among the most significant clusters, several appeared linked to common viral pathogens in a later analysis.

J was trimmed by 5 bases and V by 3 bases; bases with no gene match: 9. The CDR3 has 15 amino acids. The V gene's germline CDR1 is SGDLS and CDR2 YYNGEE. The PCR used 60 Vbeta and 13 Jbeta primers. Original handling: As a later analysis found, there were 70 million to 80 million unique TCR beta chains, of which roughly 11 million were shared. TCRdb's table, derived via immunoSEQ multiplex PCR, lists solely in-frame clones and lacks some. That table furnishes V, J and clone size, whereas the DNA furnished D and trimming. This table holds under 200,000 clones, roughly 80% found once. The chain has TRBV9 and TRBJ1-1, with 8 positions matching TRBD1. Material: PBMCs. The sequence was obtained from a male donor in good health and CMV-seronegative. This chain's CDR3 is CASSDGQGPGTEAFF. CDR3 coding DNA: TGTGCCAGCAGCGACGGACAGGGTCCGGGGACTGAAGCTTTCTTT.